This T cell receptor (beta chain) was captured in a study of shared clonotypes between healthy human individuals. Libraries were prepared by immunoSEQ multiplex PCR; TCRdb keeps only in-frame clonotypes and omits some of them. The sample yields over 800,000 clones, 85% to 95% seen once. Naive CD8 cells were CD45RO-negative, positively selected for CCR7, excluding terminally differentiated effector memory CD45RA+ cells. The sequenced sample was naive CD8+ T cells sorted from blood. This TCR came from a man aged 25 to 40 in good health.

The CDR3 loop reads CASSQDWTGGPARETQYF. As DNA, the CDR3 is TGTGCCAGCAGCCAAGATTGGACGGGAGGGCCGGCTAGGGAGACCCAGTACTTC. The V and J genes are TRBV4-2 and TRBJ2-5; 8 positions match TRBD2. The germline V gene has CDR1 LGHNA and CDR2 YNFKEQ. The CDR3 covers 18 residues. The V gene end was trimmed by 0 bases and the J gene end by 5 bases; junction bases not matched to a gene: 14.